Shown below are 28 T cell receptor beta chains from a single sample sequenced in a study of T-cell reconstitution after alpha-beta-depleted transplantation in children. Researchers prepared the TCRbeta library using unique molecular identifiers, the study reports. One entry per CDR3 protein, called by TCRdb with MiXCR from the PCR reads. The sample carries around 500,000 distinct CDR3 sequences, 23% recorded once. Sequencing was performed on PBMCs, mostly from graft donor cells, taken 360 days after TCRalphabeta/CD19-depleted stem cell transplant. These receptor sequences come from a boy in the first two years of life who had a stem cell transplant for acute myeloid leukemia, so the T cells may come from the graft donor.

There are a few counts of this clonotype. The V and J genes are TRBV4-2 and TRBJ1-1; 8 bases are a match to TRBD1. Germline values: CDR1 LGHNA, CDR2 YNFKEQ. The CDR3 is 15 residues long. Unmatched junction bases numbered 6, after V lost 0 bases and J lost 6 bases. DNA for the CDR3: TGTGCCAGCAGCCAAGAGGGACAGGTAGGGTCTGAAGCTTTCTTT. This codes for CASSQEGQVGSEAFF.

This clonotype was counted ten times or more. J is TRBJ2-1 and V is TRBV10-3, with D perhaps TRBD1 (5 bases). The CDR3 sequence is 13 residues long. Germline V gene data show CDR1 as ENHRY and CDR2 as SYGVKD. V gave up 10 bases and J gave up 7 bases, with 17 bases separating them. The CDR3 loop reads CATGPPGSNEQFF. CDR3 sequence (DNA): TGTGCCACCGGCCCGCCAGGGTCGAATGAGCAGTTCTTC.

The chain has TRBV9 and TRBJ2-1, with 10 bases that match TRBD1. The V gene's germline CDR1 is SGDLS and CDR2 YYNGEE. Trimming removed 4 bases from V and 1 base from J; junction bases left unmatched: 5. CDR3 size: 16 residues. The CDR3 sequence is CASSTGDRGSYNEQFF. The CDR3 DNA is TGTGCCAGCAGCACCGGGGACAGGGGATCCTACAATGAGCAGTTCTTC.

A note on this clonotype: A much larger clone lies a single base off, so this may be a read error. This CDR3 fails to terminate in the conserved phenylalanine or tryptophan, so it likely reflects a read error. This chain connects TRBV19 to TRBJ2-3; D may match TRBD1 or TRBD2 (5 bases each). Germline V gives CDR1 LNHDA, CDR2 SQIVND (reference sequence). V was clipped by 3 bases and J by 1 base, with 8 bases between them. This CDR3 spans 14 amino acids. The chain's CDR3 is CASSIGDGTDTQYL. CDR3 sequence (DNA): TGTGCCAGTAGTATTGGGGACGGCACAGATACGCAGTATTTA.

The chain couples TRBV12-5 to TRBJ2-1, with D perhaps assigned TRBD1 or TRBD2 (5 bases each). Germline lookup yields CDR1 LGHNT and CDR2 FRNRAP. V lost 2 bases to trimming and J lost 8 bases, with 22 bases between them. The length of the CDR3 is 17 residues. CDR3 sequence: CASGLSTVRDGSHEQFF. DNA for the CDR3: TGTGCTAGTGGTTTGTCGACCGTCCGGGACGGATCCCATGAGCAGTTCTTC.

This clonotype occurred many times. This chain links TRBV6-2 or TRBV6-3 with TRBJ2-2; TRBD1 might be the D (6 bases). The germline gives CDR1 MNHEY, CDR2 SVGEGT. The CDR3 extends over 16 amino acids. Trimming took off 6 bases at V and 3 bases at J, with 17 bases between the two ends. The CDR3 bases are TGTGCCAGCAGGAACAACGGACAGAGGTACACCGGGGAGCTGTTTTTT. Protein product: CASRNNGQRYTGELFF.

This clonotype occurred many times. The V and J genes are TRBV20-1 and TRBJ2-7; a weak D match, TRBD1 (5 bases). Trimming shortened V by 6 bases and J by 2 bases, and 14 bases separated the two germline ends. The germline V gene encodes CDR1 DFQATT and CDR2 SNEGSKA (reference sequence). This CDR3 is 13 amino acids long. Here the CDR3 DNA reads TGCAGTGCCACATCCGACAGCACCTACGAGCAGTACGTC. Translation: CSATSDSTYEQYV.

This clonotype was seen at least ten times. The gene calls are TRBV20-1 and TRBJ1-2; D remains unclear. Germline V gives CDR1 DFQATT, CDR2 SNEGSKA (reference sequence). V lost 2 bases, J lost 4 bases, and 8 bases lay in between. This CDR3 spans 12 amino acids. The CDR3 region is CSARPSGYGYTF. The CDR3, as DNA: TGCAGTGCTAGACCGTCAGGCTATGGCTACACCTTC.

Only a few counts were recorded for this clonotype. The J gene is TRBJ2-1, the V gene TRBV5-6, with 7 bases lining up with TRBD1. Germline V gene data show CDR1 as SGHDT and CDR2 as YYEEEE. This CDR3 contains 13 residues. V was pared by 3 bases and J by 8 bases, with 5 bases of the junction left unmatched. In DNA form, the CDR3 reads TGTGCCAGCAGCTCCGACAGGGCGGATGAGCAGTTCTTC. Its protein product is CASSSDRADEQFF.

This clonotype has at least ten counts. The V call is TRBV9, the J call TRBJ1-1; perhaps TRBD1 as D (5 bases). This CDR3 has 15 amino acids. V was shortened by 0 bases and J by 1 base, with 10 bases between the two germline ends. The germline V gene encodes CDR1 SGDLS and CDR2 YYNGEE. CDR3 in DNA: TGTGCCAGCAGCGTAGCGGCAGGGTGGAACACTGAAGCTTTCTTT. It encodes CASSVAAGWNTEAFF.

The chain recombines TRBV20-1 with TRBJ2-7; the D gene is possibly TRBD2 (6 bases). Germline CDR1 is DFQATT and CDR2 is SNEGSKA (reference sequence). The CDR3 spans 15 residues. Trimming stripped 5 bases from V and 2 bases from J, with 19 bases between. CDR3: CSAGGPGRVTYEQYV. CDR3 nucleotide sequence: TGCAGTGCTGGAGGGCCGGGGCGGGTGACCTACGAGCAGTACGTC.

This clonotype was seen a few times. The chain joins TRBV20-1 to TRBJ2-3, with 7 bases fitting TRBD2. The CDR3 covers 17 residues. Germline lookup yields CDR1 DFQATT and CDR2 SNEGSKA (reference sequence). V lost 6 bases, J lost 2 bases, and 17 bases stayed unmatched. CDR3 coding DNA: TGCAGTGCGTCCCCCCCGTTTACTAGCGTCTCCACAGATACGCAGTATTTT. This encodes CSASPPFTSVSTDTQYF.

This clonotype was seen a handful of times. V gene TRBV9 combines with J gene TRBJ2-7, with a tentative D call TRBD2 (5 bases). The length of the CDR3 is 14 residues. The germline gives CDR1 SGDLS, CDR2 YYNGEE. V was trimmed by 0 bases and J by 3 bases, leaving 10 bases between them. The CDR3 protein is CASSVEDEGYEQYF. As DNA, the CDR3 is TGTGCCAGCAGCGTAGAGGATGAGGGCTACGAGCAGTACTTC.

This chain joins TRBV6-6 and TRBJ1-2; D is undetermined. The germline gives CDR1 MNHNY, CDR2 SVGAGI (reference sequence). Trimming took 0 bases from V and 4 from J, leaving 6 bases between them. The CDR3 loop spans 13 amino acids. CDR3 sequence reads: CASSYSTVYGYTF. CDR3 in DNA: TGTGCCAGCAGTTACTCAACAGTCTATGGCTACACCTTC.

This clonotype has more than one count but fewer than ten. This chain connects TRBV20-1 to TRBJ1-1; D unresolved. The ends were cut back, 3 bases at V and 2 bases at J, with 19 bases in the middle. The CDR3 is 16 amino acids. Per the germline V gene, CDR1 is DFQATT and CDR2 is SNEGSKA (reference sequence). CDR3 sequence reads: CSASRESVAGNTEAFF. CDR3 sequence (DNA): TGCAGTGCTAGTAGGGAATCGGTGGCAGGTAACACTGAAGCTTTCTTT.

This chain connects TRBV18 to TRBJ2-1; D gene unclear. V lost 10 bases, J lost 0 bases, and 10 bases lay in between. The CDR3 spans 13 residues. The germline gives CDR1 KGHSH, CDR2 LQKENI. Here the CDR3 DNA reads TGTGCCACGGGTCCGTCCTCCTACAATGAGCAGTTCTTC. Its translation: CATGPSSYNEQFF. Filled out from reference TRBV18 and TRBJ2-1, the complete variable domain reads NAGVMQNPRHLVRRRGQEARLRCSPMKGHSHVYWYRQLPEEGLKFMVYLQKENIIDESGMPKERFSAEFPKEGPSILRIQQVVRGDSAAYFCATGPSSYNEQFFGPGTRLTVL.

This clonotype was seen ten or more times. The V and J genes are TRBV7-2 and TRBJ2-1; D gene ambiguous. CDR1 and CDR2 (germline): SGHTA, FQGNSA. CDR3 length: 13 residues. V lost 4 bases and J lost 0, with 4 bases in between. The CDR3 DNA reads TGTGCCAGCAGCTCTAGCTCCTACAATGAGCAGTTCTTC. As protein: CASSSSSYNEQFF.

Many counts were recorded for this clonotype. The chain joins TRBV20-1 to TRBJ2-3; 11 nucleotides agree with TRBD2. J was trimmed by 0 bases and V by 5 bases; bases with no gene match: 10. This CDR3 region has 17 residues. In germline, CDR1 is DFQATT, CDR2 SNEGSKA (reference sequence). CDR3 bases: TGCAGTGCTGAACTAGCGGGGGACCCGTCTAGCACAGATACGCAGTATTTT. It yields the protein CSAELAGDPSSTDTQYF.

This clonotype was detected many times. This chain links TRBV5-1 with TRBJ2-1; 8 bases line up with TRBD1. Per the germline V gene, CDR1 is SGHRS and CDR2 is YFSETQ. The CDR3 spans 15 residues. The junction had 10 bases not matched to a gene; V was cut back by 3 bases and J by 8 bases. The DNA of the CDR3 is TGCGCCAGCAGCTCCGACAGGGGTTGGATGGATGAGCAGTTCTTC. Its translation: CASSSDRGWMDEQFF.

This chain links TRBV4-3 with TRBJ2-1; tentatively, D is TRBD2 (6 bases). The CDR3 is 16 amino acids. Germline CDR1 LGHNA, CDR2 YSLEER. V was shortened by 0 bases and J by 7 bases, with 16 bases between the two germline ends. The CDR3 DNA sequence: TGCGCCAGCAGCCAAGAGGGGGATGCGGGGTTAAATGAGCAGTTCTTC. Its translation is CASSQEGDAGLNEQFF.

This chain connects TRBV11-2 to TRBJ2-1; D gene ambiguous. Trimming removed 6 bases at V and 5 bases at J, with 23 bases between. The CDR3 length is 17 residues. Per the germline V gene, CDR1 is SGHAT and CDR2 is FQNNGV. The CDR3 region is CASRPQTTLSTDNEQFF. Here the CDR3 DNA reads TGTGCCAGCAGACCACAAACGACGCTATCGACCGACAATGAGCAGTTCTTC.

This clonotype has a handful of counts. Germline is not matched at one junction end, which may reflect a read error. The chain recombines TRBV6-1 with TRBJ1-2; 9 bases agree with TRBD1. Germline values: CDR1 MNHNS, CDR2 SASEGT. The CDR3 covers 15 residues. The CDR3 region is CASRKSLDRGDGYNF. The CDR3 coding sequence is TGTGCCAGCAGAAAATCCCTGGACAGGGGAGATGGCTACAACTTC.

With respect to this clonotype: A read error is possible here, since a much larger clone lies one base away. CDR3 bases: TGTGCCAGCAGTGCAGGTGGAAACACCATATATTTT. This gives the protein CASSAGGNTIYF. The rearrangement joins TRBV12-3 or TRBV12-4 to TRBJ1-3; no clear D. The CDR3 loop spans 12 amino acids. The V end was cut by 5 bases, the J end by 3 bases, with 5 bases between.

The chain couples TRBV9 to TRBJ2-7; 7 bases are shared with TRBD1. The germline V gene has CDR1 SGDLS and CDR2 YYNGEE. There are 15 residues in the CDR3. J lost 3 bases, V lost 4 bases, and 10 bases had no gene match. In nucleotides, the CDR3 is TGTGCCAGCAGCCTACATTGGGGACAGTACTACGAGCAGTACTTC. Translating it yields CASSLHWGQYYEQYF.

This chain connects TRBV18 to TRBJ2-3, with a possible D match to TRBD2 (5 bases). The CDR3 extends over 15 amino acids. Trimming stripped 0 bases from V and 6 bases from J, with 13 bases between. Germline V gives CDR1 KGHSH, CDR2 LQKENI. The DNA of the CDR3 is TGTGCCAGCTCACCACCGGCAGGCCGGGGTGATACGCAGTATTTT. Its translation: CASSPPAGRGDTQYF.

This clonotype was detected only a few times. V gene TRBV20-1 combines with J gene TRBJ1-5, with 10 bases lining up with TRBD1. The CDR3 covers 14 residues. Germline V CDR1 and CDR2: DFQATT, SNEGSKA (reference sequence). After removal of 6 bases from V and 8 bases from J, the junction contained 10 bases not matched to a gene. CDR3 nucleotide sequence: TGCAGTGCAGGACTGACAGGGGGCGAGGAGCCCCAGCATTTT. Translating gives CSAGLTGGEEPQHF.

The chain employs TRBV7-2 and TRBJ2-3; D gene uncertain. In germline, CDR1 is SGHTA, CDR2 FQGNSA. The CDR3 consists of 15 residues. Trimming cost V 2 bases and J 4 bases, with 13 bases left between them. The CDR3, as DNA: TGTGCCAGCAGCTTAAATTCTAGGCGTGCAGATACGCAGTATTTT. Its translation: CASSLNSRRADTQYF.

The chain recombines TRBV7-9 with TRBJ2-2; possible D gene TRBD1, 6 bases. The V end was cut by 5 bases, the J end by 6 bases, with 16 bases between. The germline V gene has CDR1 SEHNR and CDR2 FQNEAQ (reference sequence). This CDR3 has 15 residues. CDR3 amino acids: CASSVARQVPGELFF. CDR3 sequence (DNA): TGTGCCAGCAGCGTGGCGCGACAGGTTCCCGGGGAGCTGTTTTTT.